This T cell receptor beta chain was identified during a study of cytomegalovirus exposure and HLA in healthy donors. Regarding the study as a whole: When a later analysis was performed, an Asian-associated ancestry cluster reportedly had fewer N-insertions than the approximately 690-donor mean.

A note on this clone: Its antigen is undetermined.

The PCR contained 60 Vbeta and 13 Jbeta primers. Profiled with immunoSEQ multiplex PCR; TCRdb holds only in-frame clones, not every one. This sample yields fewer than 120,000 clones, of which about three quarters are seen a single time; roughly 2.9% belongs to the top ten. What was sequenced was PBMCs. The TCR originated in an older woman in good health and CMV-seropositive.

The CDR3 bases are TGTGCCAGTAGTATACCCGCCGGGCCCCAGCATTTT. Its protein is CASSIPAGPQHF. The rearrangement joins TRBV19 to TRBJ1-5; unclear D gene. Germline V CDR1 and CDR2: LNHDA, SQIVND (reference sequence). The V gene lost 2 bases and the J gene lost 9 bases, with 8 bases spanning the gap. CDR3 size: 12 residues.